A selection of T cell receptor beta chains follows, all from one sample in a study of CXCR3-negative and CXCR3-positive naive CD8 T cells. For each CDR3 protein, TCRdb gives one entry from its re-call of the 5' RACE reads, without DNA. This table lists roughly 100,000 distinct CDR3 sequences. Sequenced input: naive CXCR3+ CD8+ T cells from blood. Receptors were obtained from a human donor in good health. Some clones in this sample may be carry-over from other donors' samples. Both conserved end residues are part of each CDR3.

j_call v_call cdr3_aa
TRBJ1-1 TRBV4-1 CASSILWAQGLTEAFF
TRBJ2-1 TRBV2 CASSDNPGLAGGIDYNEQFF
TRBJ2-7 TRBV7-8 CASSSGTSGGAYDEQYF
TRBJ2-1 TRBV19 CASSRAMPAGGPDNEQFF
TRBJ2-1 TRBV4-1 CASRIPGHTYNEQFF
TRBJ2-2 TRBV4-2 CASSQLLAGGTGELFF
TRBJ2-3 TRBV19 CASRRTSGSTDTQYF
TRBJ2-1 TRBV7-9 CASSLGAFEQFF
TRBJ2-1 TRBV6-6 CVSSNSLAGAGSYNEQFF
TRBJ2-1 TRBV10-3 CAISDFTRDRGLDNEQFF
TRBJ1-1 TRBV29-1 CSVVGTLNTEAFF
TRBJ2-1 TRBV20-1 CSADNSGKLYNEQFF
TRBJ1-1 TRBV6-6 CASGRNTEAFF
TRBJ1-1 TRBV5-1 CASSFAGEATEAFF
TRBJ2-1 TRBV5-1 CASSAGLASNNEQFF
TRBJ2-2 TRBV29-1 CSVEPRNTGELFF
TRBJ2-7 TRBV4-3 CASSQEGGTSYEQYF
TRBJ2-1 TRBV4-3 CASSQLQGDYEQFF
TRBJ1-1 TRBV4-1 CASSQDPKGYEAFF
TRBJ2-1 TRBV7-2 CASSSFGYNEQFF
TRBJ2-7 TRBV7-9 CASSLALTHYEQYF
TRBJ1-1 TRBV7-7 CASSQGPDTEAFF
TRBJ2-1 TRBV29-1 CSVEDGAQYNEQFF
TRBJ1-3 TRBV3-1 CASSSSSGLSSGNTIYF
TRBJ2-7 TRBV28 CASSYRGVYEQYF
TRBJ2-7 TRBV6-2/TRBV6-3 CASSYSTSGVQELSYEQYF
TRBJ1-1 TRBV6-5 CASSFDSEGRWTEAFF
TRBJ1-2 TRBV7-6 CASSLEVSGAGGYTF
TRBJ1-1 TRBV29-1 CSVAGTGIEAFF
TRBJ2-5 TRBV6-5 CASSSPLAGDGETQYF
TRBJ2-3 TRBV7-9 CASRAGSTDTQYF
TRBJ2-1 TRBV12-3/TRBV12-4 CASTGGGGYNEQFF
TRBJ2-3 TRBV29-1 CSVDSPGRSTDTQYF
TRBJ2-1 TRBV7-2 CASSSLAGGSYNEQFF
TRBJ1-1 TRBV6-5 CASSYSGQGAEAFF
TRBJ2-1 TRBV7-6 CASSTQGGNEQFF
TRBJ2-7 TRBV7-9 CASSSAENYEQYF